A selection of T cell receptor beta chains follows, all from one sample in a study of human T cells and chemical hapten exposure. TCRdb passed the RACE reads through MiXCR, listing each CDR3 protein once. The sample holds 180,000 or so distinct CDR3 sequences, approximately 26% seen once. Sequencing was performed on whole blood, taken in connection with sensitization to the hapten diphenylcyclopropenone (DPC). The receptors were gathered from a middle-aged woman with alopecia areata. Some clones in this sample may be carry-over from other donors' samples. CDR3s include the opening cysteine and the closing phenylalanine or tryptophan. The D gene is left open where the match is weak. Clone size is given for some rows only: seen once, a few or many times, or a class if the clone is expanded.

d_gene,v_gene,abundance,j_gene,CDR3aa,CDR3nt
TRBD2,TRBV29-1,NA,TRBJ2-5,CSVSALAGVQETQYF,TGCAGCGTCTCCGCCCTAGCGGGAGTCCAAGAGACCCAGTACTTC
TRBD1,TRBV6-2/TRBV6-3,NA,TRBJ1-5,CASRWGQINQPQHF,TGTGCCAGCAGATGGGGACAGATCAATCAGCCCCAGCATTTT
NA,TRBV9,few,TRBJ2-2,CASSVVLNTGELFF,TGTGCCAGCAGCGTCGTCCTTAACACCGGGGAGCTGTTTTTT
NA,TRBV28,many,TRBJ1-2,CASRDPKSYGYTF,TGTGCCAGCAGGGATCCGAAGTCCTATGGCTACACCTTC
TRBD1,TRBV5-1,NA,TRBJ1-2,CASSLEGGGGYTF,TGCGCCAGCAGCTTGGAAGGGGGCGGTGGCTACACCTTC
NA,TRBV11-2,many,TRBJ1-4,CASSLDFGRARANEKLFF,TGTGCCAGCAGCTTAGACTTTGGGCGGGCCCGGGCTAATGAAAAACTGTTTTTT
NA,TRBV5-1,few,TRBJ2-1,CASSLQGLGTAGYEQFF,TGCGCCAGCAGCTTGCAGGGTCTTGGGACGGCGGGTTATGAGCAGTTCTTC
NA,TRBV12-3/TRBV12-4,NA,TRBJ1-2,CASSWEALYGYTF,TGTGCCAGCAGTTGGGAGGCACTATATGGCTACACCTTC
NA,TRBV12-3/TRBV12-4,NA,TRBJ2-7,CASSRARTSSYEQYF,TGTGCCAGCAGCCGGGCAAGGACGAGCTCCTACGAGCAGTACTTC
TRBD2,TRBV27,few,TRBJ2-2,CASSFGLAGAGELFF,TGTGCCAGCAGTTTCGGACTAGCGGGAGCCGGGGAGCTGTTTTTT
NA,TRBV7-2,few,TRBJ2-4,CASSPPGTRNIQYF,TGTGCCAGCAGCCCGCCGGGGACTCGGAACATTCAGTACTTC
NA,TRBV5-5,few,TRBJ1-5,CASSLGQSNQPQHF,TGTGCCAGCAGCTTGGGACAGTCAAATCAGCCCCAGCATTTT
NA,TRBV12-3/TRBV12-4,NA,TRBJ1-4,CASSQTLEKLFF,TGTGCCAGCAGCCAAACCCTGGAGAAACTGTTTTTT
TRBD2,TRBV6-1,NA,TRBJ2-1,CASSEGLAGSNEQFF,TGTGCCAGCAGTGAGGGACTAGCGGGAAGCAATGAGCAGTTCTTC
TRBD2,TRBV4-3,NA,TRBJ2-1,CASSQEVPSGSGDEQFF,TGCGCCAGCAGCCAAGAAGTGCCTAGCGGGAGCGGAGATGAGCAGTTCTTC
TRBD1,TRBV4-1,NA,TRBJ2-5,CASSQDHSGGTQETQYF,TGCGCCAGCAGCCAAGATCACTCAGGGGGTACCCAAGAGACCCAGTACTTC
NA,TRBV19,many,TRBJ2-1,CASSISQSPYNEQFF,TGTGCCAGTAGTATATCACAGTCGCCCTACAATGAGCAGTTCTTC
NA,TRBV10-3,NA,TRBJ2-5,CAISEPRETQYF,TGTGCCATCAGTGAGCCGCGAGAGACCCAGTACTTC
TRBD1,TRBV12-3/TRBV12-4,once,TRBJ1-5,CASRGRDRVGQPQHF,TGTGCCAGCAGGGGAAGGGACAGGGTCGGTCAGCCCCAGCATTTT
TRBD2,TRBV11-2,NA,TRBJ2-1,CASSFLASGNEQFF,TGTGCCAGCAGCTTTTTAGCTAGCGGGAATGAGCAGTTCTTC
NA,TRBV6-2/TRBV6-3,NA,TRBJ1-1,CASSYSQGGVGTEAFF,TGTGCCAGCAGTTACTCCCAGGGAGGGGTCGGCACTGAAGCTTTCTTT
NA,TRBV20-1,NA,TRBJ1-3,CSARAPWASGNTIYF,TGCAGTGCTAGAGCCCCCTGGGCCTCTGGAAACACCATATATTTT
TRBD1,TRBV12-3/TRBV12-4,NA,TRBJ1-3,CASSGTAGNTIYF,TGTGCCAGTTCGGGGACAGCTGGAAACACCATATATTTT
TRBD1,TRBV20-1,NA,TRBJ2-7,CSAASGTGTREQYF,TGCAGTGCTGCTTCCGGGACAGGGACTCGAGAGCAGTACTTC
NA,TRBV10-3,NA,TRBJ1-4,CAISESRGFGEKLFF,TGTGCCATCAGTGAGTCGAGGGGCTTCGGTGAAAAACTGTTTTTT
NA,TRBV9,NA,TRBJ2-7,CASSPRVGSYEQYF,TGTGCCAGCAGCCCACGGGTGGGGTCCTACGAGCAGTACTTC
NA,TRBV7-8,NA,TRBJ2-3,CASSFGQGGYTQYF,TGTGCCAGCAGCTTCGGCCAGGGCGGATATACGCAGTATTTT
NA,TRBV7-2,NA,TRBJ2-7,CASSDRLGYEQYF,TGTGCCAGCAGCGACCGACTAGGTTACGAGCAGTACTTC
NA,TRBV28,few,TRBJ1-5,CASAAGGSNQPQHF,TGTGCCAGCGCAGCCGGAGGTAGCAATCAGCCCCAGCATTTT
NA,TRBV6-5,few,TRBJ1-5,CASSYSNSPGQPQHF,TGTGCCAGCAGTTACTCGAATTCTCCGGGACAGCCCCAGCATTTT
TRBD2,TRBV20-1,NA,TRBJ2-1,CSTTGTRAYNEQFF,TGCAGTACCACCGGGACTAGAGCCTACAATGAGCAGTTCTTC
NA,TRBV5-1,few,TRBJ1-4,CASSLRGGDEKLFF,TGCGCCAGCAGCCTCAGGGGAGGGGATGAAAAACTGTTTTTT
TRBD2,TRBV20-1,few,TRBJ2-1,CSAASGSSRNEQFF,TGCAGTGCTGCCAGCGGGAGCTCGAGAAATGAGCAGTTCTTC
NA,TRBV25-1,NA,TRBJ1-5,CASSSIGVNQPQHF,TGTGCCAGCAGCAGCATCGGGGTTAATCAGCCCCAGCATTTT
TRBD2,TRBV7-2,few,TRBJ2-1,CASSRKLAGYNEQFF,TGTGCCAGCAGCCGTAAACTAGCGGGGTACAATGAGCAGTTCTTC
NA,TRBV7-8,NA,TRBJ2-7,CASSPQSSGNYEQYF,TGTGCCAGCAGCCCCCAGAGTAGCGGAAACTACGAGCAGTACTTC
NA,TRBV4-2,once,TRBJ2-7,CASSQGGARQLHYEQYF,TGTGCCAGCAGCCAAGGGGGGGCGAGACAGCTCCACTACGAGCAGTACTTC
NA,TRBV10-3,many,TRBJ1-4,CAASGGVRGKLFF,TGTGCCGCCTCGGGGGGGGTACGCGGAAAACTGTTTTTT
TRBD1,TRBV12-3/TRBV12-4,NA,TRBJ1-1,CASSFTGGSTEAFF,TGTGCCAGCAGTTTCACAGGGGGGAGCACTGAAGCTTTCTTT
NA,TRBV6-2/TRBV6-3,NA,TRBJ2-1,CASSYGNEQFF,TGTGCCAGCAGTTACGGGAATGAGCAGTTCTTC
NA,TRBV5-1,NA,TRBJ2-5,CASSSAIQVGETQYF,TGCGCCAGCAGCTCAGCTATACAGGTTGGGGAGACCCAGTACTTC
NA,TRBV28,NA,TRBJ1-1,CASSIPRASNTEAFF,TGTGCCAGCAGTATCCCGAGGGCGTCGAACACTGAAGCTTTCTTT
TRBD1,TRBV2,NA,TRBJ2-7,CATSQKGAVDEQYF,TGTGCTACCTCCCAAAAGGGGGCGGTCGACGAGCAGTACTTC
TRBD1,TRBV30,few,TRBJ1-5,CAWSSTGYQPQHF,TGTGCCTGGTCCTCGACAGGGTATCAGCCCCAGCATTTT
NA,TRBV19,NA,TRBJ2-2,CASSIMKNTGELFF,TGTGCCAGTAGTATTATGAAGAACACCGGGGAGCTGTTTTTT
NA,TRBV28,few,TRBJ2-7,CASSFPGTYEQYF,TGTGCCAGCAGTTTCCCAGGGACCTACGAGCAGTACTTC
NA,TRBV6-2/TRBV6-3,NA,TRBJ1-1,CASSSFNTEAFF,TGTGCCAGCAGTTCATTCAACACTGAAGCTTTCTTT
TRBD2,TRBV6-2/TRBV6-3,NA,TRBJ2-1,CASSWGRGRTYNEQFF,TGTGCCAGCAGTTGGGGTCGCGGGAGGACCTACAATGAGCAGTTCTTC
NA,TRBV7-9,NA,TRBJ2-1,CASSRDGGSREQFF,TGTGCCAGCAGCCGGGACGGAGGTTCAAGGGAGCAGTTCTTC
TRBD1,TRBV27,NA,TRBJ1-2,CANPQGTYGYTF,TGTGCCAACCCACAGGGGACCTATGGCTACACCTTC
TRBD2,TRBV20-1,NA,TRBJ2-1,CSARDWSGSSNEQFF,TGCAGTGCTAGAGACTGGAGCGGGAGTTCCAATGAGCAGTTCTTC
NA,TRBV12-5,NA,TRBJ1-1,CASGVRGGDTEAFF,TGTGCTAGTGGTGTCCGTGGGGGGGACACTGAAGCTTTCTTT
NA,TRBV20-1,few,TRBJ2-7,CSAPSRRNYEQYF,TGCAGTGCTCCCTCGCGGCGGAACTACGAGCAGTACTTC
TRBD2,TRBV29-1,few,TRBJ2-5,CSVASGSWETQYF,TGCAGCGTTGCTAGCGGGAGCTGGGAGACCCAGTACTTC
NA,TRBV7-9,NA,TRBJ2-3,CASSLSDTQYF,TGTGCCAGCAGCTTATCCGATACGCAGTATTTT